One and the same sample provided the 16 T cell receptor beta chains below, sequenced in a study of control samples from healthy donors and cancer patients. Sequencing was performed with immunoSEQ multiplex PCR; in TCRdb, only in-frame clones are kept and a portion is missing. The sample includes some 41,000 clones, approximately 87% of them seen just once. Source material: PBMCs. The receptors derive from a woman aged 60-70 years with lung cancer.

This clone was found a few times. CDR3 bases: TGTGCCAGCAGCTCCTTTACCGGGACAGGGAGGAACGAGCAGTACTTC. It translates to CASSSFTGTGRNEQYF. The V gene is TRBV13, the J gene TRBJ2-7; 9 bases match TRBD1. The germline V gene has CDR1 PRHDT and CDR2 FYEKMQ (reference sequence). This CDR3 region has 16 residues. After removal of 4 bases from V and 5 bases from J, the junction contained 12 bases not matched to a gene.

This chain's CDR3 is CASSEVGGALFYNEQFF. The CDR3 bases are TGTGCCAGCAGTGAAGTAGGAGGGGCTCTCTTTTACAATGAGCAGTTCTTC. This chain uses TRBV6-1 with TRBJ2-1; weak D call: TRBD2 (6 bases). The CDR3 spans 17 residues. Trimming cost V 1 base and J 4 bases, with 17 bases left between them. Germline-derived CDR1 and CDR2 are MNHNS and SASEGT.

V gene TRBV7-9 combines with J gene TRBJ1-2, with D possibly matching TRBD1 (6 bases). Deletions cut 5 bases from V and 2 bases from J, with 15 bases between. The CDR3 has 15 residues. The germline V gene encodes CDR1 SEHNR and CDR2 FQNEAQ (reference sequence). CDR3 coding DNA: TGTGCCAGCAGCCCGGGAGCGGGGGGCAACTATGGCTACACCTTC. Translation: CASSPGAGGNYGYTF.

The rearrangement joins TRBV5-1 to TRBJ2-1; 8 bases line up with TRBD2. V was pared by 5 bases and J by 8 bases, with 12 bases of the junction left unmatched. The CDR3 consists of 15 residues. Germline V gives CDR1 SGHRS, CDR2 YFSETQ. The CDR3 reads CASSRISAGGDEQFF. In DNA form, the CDR3 reads TGCGCCAGCAGTAGAATTTCTGCGGGAGGCGATGAGCAGTTCTTC.

V usage is TRBV5-3 and J usage is TRBJ1-1; D is ambiguous. TRBV5-3 is known as an ORF, though its function is uncertain. The CDR3 is 14 residues long. V dropped 5 bases and J dropped 4 bases, with 15 bases sitting between them. CDR3 sequence: CARSSKEGSTEAFF. Here the CDR3 DNA reads TGTGCCAGAAGTTCTAAGGAAGGGAGCACTGAAGCTTTCTTT.

CDR3 in amino acids: CASGALAQVNEQFF. The DNA for the CDR3 is TGTGCCAGCGGGGCACTAGCGCAGGTTAATGAGCAGTTCTTC. The V call is TRBV7-9, the J call TRBJ2-1; TRBD2 aligns across 7 bases. Germline values: CDR1 SEHNR, CDR2 FQNEAQ (reference sequence). The CDR3 spans 14 residues. V lost 8 bases to trimming and J lost 7 bases; unmatched junction nucleotides: 11.

Comment on this clone: The sample holds other DNA sequences that translate to the same CDR3. The chain recombines TRBV18 with TRBJ1-6; 10 positions agree with TRBD1. This CDR3 comprises 15 residues. CDR1 and CDR2 from the germline V gene are KGHSH and LQKENI. J was trimmed by 9 bases and V by 4 bases; bases with no gene match: 6. The CDR3 DNA follows: TGTGCCAGCTCACTCCGGACAGGGGGTAGTTCACCCCTCCACTTT. Translated: CASSLRTGGSSPLHF. Full variable domain (remainder filled in from reference TRBV18 and TRBJ1-6): NAGVMQNPRHLVRRRGQEARLRCSPMKGHSHVYWYRQLPEEGLKFMVYLQKENIIDESGMPKERFSAEFPKEGPSILRIQQVVRGDSAAYFCASSLRTGGSSPLHFGNGTRLTVT.

This sequence joins TRBV11-3 and TRBJ2-3; the match to TRBD1 covers 9 bases. The CDR3 is 14 amino acids. J lost 1 base, V lost 6 bases, and 2 bases had no gene match. Germline CDR1 SGHNT, CDR2 YENEEA. In DNA form, the CDR3 reads TGTGCCAGCAGGAGGGACAGGGGCACAGATACGCAGTATTTT. Its protein is CASRRDRGTDTQYF.

This clone came up a few times. This chain connects TRBV3-1 (or the pseudogene TRBV3-2) to TRBJ2-1; D gene uncertain. V lost 0 bases, J lost 9 bases, and 6 bases lay in between. From germline, CDR1 is LGHDT and CDR2 YNNKEL (reference sequence). The CDR3 runs to 12 residues. The CDR3 here is CASSQDFGEQFF. In DNA form, the CDR3 reads TGTGCCAGCAGCCAAGATTTTGGTGAGCAGTTCTTC.

The chain uses TRBV7-9 and TRBJ1-2; D ambiguous. The germline V and J ends were trimmed by 1 base and 5 bases, with 17 bases remaining between them. CDR3 length: 16 amino acids. The germline CDR1 and CDR2 sequences are SEHNR and FQNEAQ (reference sequence). The CDR3 sequence is CASSLVAPESGYGYTF. The CDR3 DNA follows: TGTGCCAGCAGCTTAGTAGCTCCAGAATCAGGATATGGCTACACCTTC.

This clone was seen just once. This chain links TRBV6-5 with TRBJ2-3; unclear D gene. Germline V CDR1 and CDR2: MNHEY, SVGAGI. Trimming took off 6 bases at V and 3 bases at J, with 16 bases between the two ends. The CDR3 covers 15 residues. The DNA for the CDR3 is TGTGCCAGCAGGAGTACCTTTGAATGGACAGATACGCAGTATTTT. Translated, it gives CASRSTFEWTDTQYF.

This chain uses TRBV12-5 with TRBJ1-4; tentative D call: TRBD1 (5 bases). This CDR3 spans 16 amino acids. V was cut by 6 bases and J by 5 bases, with 19 bases left in between. Per the germline V gene, CDR1 is LGHNT and CDR2 is FRNRAP. The CDR3 DNA reads as TGTGCTAGTGGCGTGGGGCAGACGAGTGGGAATGAAAAACTGTTTTTT. Protein sequence: CASGVGQTSGNEKLFF.

The chain employs TRBV29-1 and TRBJ2-7; no definite D call. CDR3 length: 11 residues. CDR1 is SQVTM and CDR2 is ANQGSEA in the germline V gene. Trimming shortened V by 3 bases and J by 1 base, and 4 bases separated the two germline ends. The CDR3 reads CSVDKSYEQYF. In DNA form, the CDR3 reads TGCAGCGTTGATAAGTCCTACGAGCAGTACTTC.

This clone was picked up one time. The chain is built from TRBV13 and TRBJ1-3, with 7 bases that match TRBD1. Germline lookup yields CDR1 PRHDT and CDR2 FYEKMQ (reference sequence). The CDR3 length is 16 residues. The junction had 3 bases not matched to a gene; V was cut back by 1 base and J by 0 bases. Here the CDR3 reads CASSLEGDSSGNTIYF. CDR3 sequence (DNA): TGTGCCAGCAGCTTAGAGGGGGACAGCTCTGGAAACACCATATATTTT.

V gene TRBV30 combines with J gene TRBJ1-5; D is possibly TRBD1 (5 bases). CDR1 is GTSNPN and CDR2 is SVGIG in the germline V gene (reference sequence). This CDR3 is 17 amino acids long. V was shortened by 2 bases and J by 6 bases, with 23 bases between the two germline ends. The CDR3 protein is CAWSTRVGGQGIQPQHF. CDR3 coding DNA: TGTGCCTGGAGTACTCGTGTCGGTGGCCAGGGTATTCAGCCCCAGCATTTT.

J is TRBJ2-1 and V is TRBV7-2, with D tentatively TRBD1 or TRBD2 (6 bases each). From germline, CDR1 is SGHTA and CDR2 FQGNSA. The CDR3 totals 14 residues. V lost 5 bases and J lost 4, with 12 bases in between. CDR3 protein: CASSNGGGYNEQFF. DNA for the CDR3: TGTGCCAGCAGCAACGGGGGCGGGTACAATGAGCAGTTCTTC. Combining the CDR3 with reference TRBV7-2 and TRBJ2-1 gives the whole variable domain GAGVSQSPSNKVTEKGKDVELRCDPISGHTALYWYRQSLGQGLEFLIYFQGNSAPDKSGLPSDRFSAERTGGSVSTLTIQRTQQEDSAVYLCASSNGGGYNEQFFGPGTRLTVL.